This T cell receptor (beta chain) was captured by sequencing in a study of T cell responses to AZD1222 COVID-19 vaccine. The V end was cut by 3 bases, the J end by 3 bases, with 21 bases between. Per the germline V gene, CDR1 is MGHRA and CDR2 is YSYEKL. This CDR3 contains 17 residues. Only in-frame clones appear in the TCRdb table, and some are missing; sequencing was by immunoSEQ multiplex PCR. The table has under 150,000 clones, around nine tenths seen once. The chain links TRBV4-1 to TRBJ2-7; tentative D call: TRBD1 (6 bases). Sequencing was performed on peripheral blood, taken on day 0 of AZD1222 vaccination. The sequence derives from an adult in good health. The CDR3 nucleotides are TGCGCCAGCAGCCAGGAGAGCACAGGGTCTCTAAACTACGAGCAGTACTTC. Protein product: CASSQESTGSLNYEQYF.